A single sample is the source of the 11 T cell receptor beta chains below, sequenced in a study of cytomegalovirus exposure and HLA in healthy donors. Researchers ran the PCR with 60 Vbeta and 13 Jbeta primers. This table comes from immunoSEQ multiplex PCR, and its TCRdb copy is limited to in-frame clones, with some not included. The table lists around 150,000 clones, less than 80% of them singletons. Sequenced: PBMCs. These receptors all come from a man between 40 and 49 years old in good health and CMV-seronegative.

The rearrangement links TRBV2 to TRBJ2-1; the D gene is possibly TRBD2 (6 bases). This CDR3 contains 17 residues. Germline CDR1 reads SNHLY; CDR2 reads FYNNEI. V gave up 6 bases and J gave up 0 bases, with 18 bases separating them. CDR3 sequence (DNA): TGTGCCAGCAGAGTGGGGTGGGGGGAAAGCTCCTACAATGAGCAGTTCTTC. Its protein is CASRVGWGESSYNEQFF.

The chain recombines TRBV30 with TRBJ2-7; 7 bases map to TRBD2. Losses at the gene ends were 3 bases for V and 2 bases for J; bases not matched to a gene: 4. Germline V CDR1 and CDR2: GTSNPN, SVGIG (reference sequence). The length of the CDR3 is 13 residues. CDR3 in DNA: TGTGCCTGGAGCGGGGGGTTAACCTACGAGCAGTACTTC. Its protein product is CAWSGGLTYEQYF.

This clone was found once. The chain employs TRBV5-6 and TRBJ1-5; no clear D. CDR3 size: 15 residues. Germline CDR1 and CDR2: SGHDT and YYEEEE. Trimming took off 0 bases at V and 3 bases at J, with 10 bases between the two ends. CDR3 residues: CASSLALNNNQPQHF. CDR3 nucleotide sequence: TGTGCCAGCAGCTTGGCCCTAAATAACAATCAGCCCCAGCATTTT.

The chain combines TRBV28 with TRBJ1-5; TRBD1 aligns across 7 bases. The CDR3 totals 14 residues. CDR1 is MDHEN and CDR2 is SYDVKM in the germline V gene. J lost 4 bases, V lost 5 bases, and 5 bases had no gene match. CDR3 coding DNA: TGTGCCAGCAGTCGCCTGACAGGGAATCAGCCCCAGCATTTT. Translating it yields CASSRLTGNQPQHF.

The CDR3 DNA is TGTGCCAGCAGTTTGGGGGGGGTCAATGAGCAGTTCTTC. Its protein is CASSLGGVNEQFF. The chain combines TRBV27 with TRBJ2-1; TRBD2 matches 7 bases. Germline lookup yields CDR1 MNHEY and CDR2 SMNVEV (reference sequence). The CDR3 extends over 13 amino acids. The V segment lost 3 bases and the J segment 6 bases; nucleotides outside the gene matches: 2.

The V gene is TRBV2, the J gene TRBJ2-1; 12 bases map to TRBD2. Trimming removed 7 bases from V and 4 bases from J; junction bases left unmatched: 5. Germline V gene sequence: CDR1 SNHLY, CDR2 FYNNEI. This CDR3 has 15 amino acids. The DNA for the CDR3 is TGTGCCAGCATACCTAGCGGGGGGGTATACAATGAGCAGTTCTTC. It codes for CASIPSGGVYNEQFF.

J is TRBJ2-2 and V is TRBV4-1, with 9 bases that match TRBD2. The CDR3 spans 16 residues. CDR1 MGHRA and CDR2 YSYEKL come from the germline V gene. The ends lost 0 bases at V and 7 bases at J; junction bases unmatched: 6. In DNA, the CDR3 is TGCGCCAGCAGCCAAGATTCGGGACTAGCAGGCGGGGAGCTGTTTTTT. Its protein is CASSQDSGLAGGELFF.

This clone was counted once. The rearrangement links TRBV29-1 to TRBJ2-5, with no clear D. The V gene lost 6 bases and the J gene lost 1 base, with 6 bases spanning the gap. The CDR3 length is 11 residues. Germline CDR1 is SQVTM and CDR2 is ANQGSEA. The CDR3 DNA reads TGCAGCGTACAGCCCCAAGAGACCCAGTACTTC. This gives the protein CSVQPQETQYF.

The CDR3 sequence: CASSALQDQNTEAFF. The CDR3 region has the DNA TGTGCCAGCAGCGCGTTACAGGATCAGAACACTGAAGCTTTCTTT. V usage is TRBV9 and J usage is TRBJ1-1; TRBD1 is a possible D gene (5 bases). The V and J ends lost 3 bases and 1 base respectively, with 13 bases between them. This CDR3 contains 15 residues. Germline CDR1 reads SGDLS; CDR2 reads YYNGEE.

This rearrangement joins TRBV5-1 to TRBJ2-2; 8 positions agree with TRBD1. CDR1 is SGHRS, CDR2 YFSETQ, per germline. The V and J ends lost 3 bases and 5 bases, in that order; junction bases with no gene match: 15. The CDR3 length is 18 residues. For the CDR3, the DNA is TGCGCCAGCAGCTCGACCAACGGAGGGCGGACAGGGACCGGGGAGCTGTTTTTT. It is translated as CASSSTNGGRTGTGELFF.

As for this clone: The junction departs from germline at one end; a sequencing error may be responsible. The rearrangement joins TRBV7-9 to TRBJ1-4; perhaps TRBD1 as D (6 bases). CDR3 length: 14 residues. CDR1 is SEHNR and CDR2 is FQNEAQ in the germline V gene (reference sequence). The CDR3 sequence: CTSSSQGPGEKLFF. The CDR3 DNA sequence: TGTACCAGCAGCTCCCAGGGGCCGGGTGAAAAACTGTTTTTT.